This TCR beta chain was sequenced during a study of shared clonotypes between healthy human individuals. On this clone: Its cognate antigen is unknown.

Broader study findings: Clonotype sharing across several donors was observed for around 5% of naive CD4 clonotypes.

It was at deep level that the assay was run. Assay used: immunoSEQ multiplex PCR; TCRdb lists only in-frame clones, some missing. This sample has 2 million to 2.5 million clones, with approximately 94% found just once. The CDR3 has 18 residues. V shed 3 bases and J 0 bases; nucleotides not matched to a gene: 10. Germline loops: CDR1 KGHSH, CDR2 LQKENI. The receptor comes from a man aged 18 to 35 in good health. V is TRBV18 and J is TRBJ1-3; TRBD1 agrees at 8 bases. The specimen was naive CD4+ T cells sorted from blood. As for subset: CD45RA+ positively selected. The CDR3 is CASSPKMGQASSGNTIYF. The CDR3, as DNA: TGTGCCAGCTCACCTAAAATGGGACAGGCGAGCTCTGGAAACACCATATATTTT.